Given below is one T cell receptor beta chain in context. Its antigen is as yet unknown. Clones were read by immunoSEQ multiplex PCR, and TCRdb kept only the in-frame ones, dropping some. The data hold under 200,000 clones, with approximately 89% observed a single time. This specimen belongs to a study of T cell responses to AZD1222 COVID-19 vaccine. The wider study: Second-dose recipients at about 4 or about 12 weeks were treated as one pooled group.

The study, taken as a whole, reports: Dominant at 160-218 and 743-854, vaccine-associated CD4 TCRs also spanned spike.

Sequencing was performed on peripheral blood, taken on day 0 of AZD1222 vaccination. This clonotype was sampled from an adult in good health.

The CDR3 nucleotides read TGTGCCAGCAGCTTCCCCGGGACAGGATCGAGAGGGCAGTTCTTC. It is translated as CASSFPGTGSRGQFF. J is TRBJ2-1 and V is TRBV5-4; TRBD1 matches 8 bases. The CDR3 loop spans 15 amino acids. The V gene's germline CDR1 is SGHNT and CDR2 YYREEE (reference sequence). V dropped 2 bases and J dropped 12; count of bases not matched to a gene: 13.